Following are 11 T cell receptor beta chains from one sample sequenced in a study of T cell repertoires in cytomegalovirus infection. These receptors' antigens are unknown. TCRdb fed the reads into MiXCR, producing one record per CDR3 protein. The sample yields roughly 180,000 distinct CDR3 sequences, roughly a fifth seen once. Here the sequenced sample was CD8+ T cells from cultured PBMCs, taken from culture after CMV antigen stimulation. The origin of the receptors is a human donor in good health (CMV status not recorded). Some clones in this sample may be carry-over from other donors' samples.

The chain recombines TRBV4-1 with TRBJ2-3; possibly TRBD1 for D (5 bases). This CDR3 has 13 residues. Germline CDR1 is MGHRA and CDR2 is YSYEKL. Trimming stripped 1 base from V and 6 bases from J, with 8 bases between. The CDR3 region has the DNA TGCGCCAGCAGCCAAGCCAGGGTTGATACGCAGTATTTT. Its translation: CASSQARVDTQYF.

In its sample, this clonotype was seen a few times. This sequence joins TRBV7-2 and TRBJ2-7, with unresolved D. V was shortened by 2 bases and J by 2 bases, with 16 bases between the two germline ends. Germline V gives CDR1 SGHTA, CDR2 FQGNSA. The CDR3 contains 16 residues. The CDR3 loop reads CASSLHPGSKPYEQYF. CDR3 bases: TGTGCCAGCAGCTTACACCCAGGTTCAAAACCCTACGAGCAGTACTTC.

This clonotype was observed a handful of times. The rearrangement uses TRBV4-1 and TRBJ2-2; D is perhaps TRBD1 (5 bases). Germline V gene lookup returns CDR1 MGHRA and CDR2 YSYEKL. The V end was cut by 8 bases, the J end by 1 base, with 8 bases between. The length of the CDR3 is 13 residues. CDR3: CASQGQNTGELFF. In DNA form, the CDR3 reads TGCGCCAGCCAGGGCCAGAACACCGGGGAGCTGTTTTTT.

The gene calls are TRBV4-1 and TRBJ2-7; D call uncertain. V was cut by 4 bases and J by 2 bases, with 15 bases left in between. The CDR3 covers 15 residues. Germline V gene sequence: CDR1 MGHRA, CDR2 YSYEKL. CDR3: CASSPLDGSTYEQYV. The CDR3 bases are TGCGCCAGCAGCCCCCTAGATGGCAGCACCTACGAGCAGTACGTC.

This clonotype was recorded a few times. The CDR3 is CASGQFPNYGYTF. In DNA, the CDR3 is TGTGCCAGTGGACAGTTTCCTAACTATGGCTACACCTTC. The gene calls are TRBV11-2 and TRBJ1-2; perhaps TRBD1 as D (6 bases). The CDR3 is 13 residues long. V was pared by 9 bases and J by 0 bases, with 11 bases between. From germline, CDR1 is SGHAT and CDR2 FQNNGV.

This clonotype was found many times. This chain links TRBV11-2 with TRBJ1-2, with 8 bases aligning to TRBD1. The trim removed 8 bases at V and 10 bases at J, leaving 9 bases unmatched. CDR3 length equals 12 residues. CDR1 is SGHAT, CDR2 FQNNGV, per germline. The CDR3 region has the DNA TGTGCCAGCGGTGAGACAGGGGTTGACTACACCTTC. It encodes CASGETGVDYTF.

This clonotype was seen a few times. The V gene is TRBV6-2 or TRBV6-3, the J gene TRBJ2-2; TRBD1 matches at 7 bases. The CDR3 sequence is 15 residues long. CDR1 and CDR2 (germline): MNHEY, SVGEGT. J lost 6 bases, V lost 7 bases, and 11 bases had no gene match. The CDR3 loop is CASTLPGQEAGELFF. CDR3 DNA: TGTGCCAGCACCCTACCCGGACAGGAGGCCGGGGAGCTGTTTTTT.

Only a few counts were recorded for this clonotype. CDR3 sequence: CASSTELSYNSPLHF. Written as DNA, the CDR3 is TGTGCCAGCAGTACGGAACTCTCCTATAATTCACCCCTCCACTTT. This sequence joins TRBV12-3 or TRBV12-4 and TRBJ1-6; no definite D call. The CDR3 totals 15 residues. Trimming took off 5 bases at V and 0 bases at J, with 8 bases between the two ends.

This clonotype was recorded a few times. V gene TRBV7-9 combines with J gene TRBJ2-5, with D possibly matching TRBD1 (6 bases). CDR1 is SEHNR and CDR2 is FQNEAQ in the germline V gene (reference sequence). Trimming stripped 4 bases from V and 5 bases from J, with 17 bases between. The CDR3 spans 15 residues. This CDR3 reads CASSWGEQGSETQYF. CDR3 nucleotide sequence: TGTGCCAGCAGCTGGGGAGAACAGGGAAGCGAGACCCAGTACTTC.

In its sample, this clonotype was seen a few times. The genes are TRBV12-3 or TRBV12-4 and TRBJ1-2; D is unresolved. The CDR3 is 12 amino acids. V dropped 3 bases and J dropped 10 bases, with 12 bases sitting between them. The CDR3 reads CASSFSSDYYTF. In DNA form, the CDR3 reads TGTGCCAGCAGTTTCTCCAGCGATTACTACACCTTC.

This clonotype was counted only a few times. V and J are TRBV11-3 and TRBJ2-1; D is perhaps TRBD2 (6 bases). Trimming stripped 0 bases from V and 6 bases from J, with 9 bases between. Germline lookup yields CDR1 SGHNT and CDR2 YENEEA. CDR3 length equals 14 residues. CDR3 residues: CASSLDYSGNEQFF. DNA of the CDR3: TGTGCCAGCAGCTTAGATTATAGCGGCAATGAGCAGTTCTTC.